This is a list of T cell receptor beta chains from one sample in a study of T cell responses to AZD1222 COVID-19 vaccine. The protocol was immunoSEQ multiplex PCR, while the TCRdb copy is restricted to in-frame clones and leaves out a portion. The data show 100,000 to 150,000 clones, roughly 93% seen once. This specimen consisted of peripheral blood, obtained 28 days after the second AZD1222 dose. These receptor sequences come from an adult who received the AZD1222 COVID-19 vaccine. Each CDR3 is given with its conserved first and last residue. A D gene is named only where the DNA matches it firmly. Clone size is shown for a subset of rows, as once, few, many or a class of expanded clone.

clone_size	v_call	j_call	d_call	cdr3_aa	cdr3_nt
few	TRBV10-3	TRBJ2-7	TRBD1	CAISVDRAGYEQYF	TGTGCCATCAGTGTGGACAGGGCAGGGTACGAGCAGTACTTC
NA	TRBV7-2	TRBJ1-2	TRBD1	CASSLEAGGLSGGYTF	TGTGCCAGCAGCTTAGAGGCAGGGGGCTTGTCGGGTGGCTACACCTTC
NA	TRBV3-1/TRBV3-2	TRBJ2-7	NA	CASSPGRFEQYF	TGTGCCAGCAGCCCAGGGCGGTTTGAGCAGTACTTC
few	TRBV9	TRBJ2-1	TRBD2	CASSVGASGRAMNEQFF	TGTGCCAGCAGCGTAGGGGCTAGCGGGAGGGCCATGAATGAGCAGTTCTTC
NA	TRBV5-1	TRBJ1-3	NA	CASSLRGENTIYF	TGCGCCAGCAGCTTGAGAGGGGAAAACACCATATATTTT
NA	TRBV10-3	TRBJ1-3	TRBD1	CAIRGTGAGNTKYF	TGTGCCATCAGGGGGACAGGCGCTGGAAACACCAAATATTTT
NA	TRBV10-3	TRBJ2-3	NA	CAISESTSRNTQYF	TGTGCCATCAGTGAGTCAACTAGCAGAAATACGCAGTATTTT
NA	TRBV18	TRBJ2-3	NA	CASSVSGLRTDTQYF	TGTGCCAGCTCCGTGTCTGGACTCCGCACAGATACGCAGTATTTT
NA	TRBV21-1	TRBJ2-2	NA	CARARVENTGELFF	TGTGCCAGGGCGAGGGTGGAGAACACCGGGGAGCTGTTTTTT
once	TRBV12-5	TRBJ2-5	NA	CASGLVGGGTQYF	TGTGCTAGTGGTTTGGTAGGGGGAGGGACCCAGTACTTC
few	TRBV30	TRBJ1-5	NA	CAWTPTGGNQPQHF	TGTGCCTGGACCCCGACAGGAGGGAATCAGCCCCAGCATTTT
NA	TRBV3-1/TRBV3-2	TRBJ2-1	NA	CASSHGWSSYNEQFF	TGTGCCAGCAGCCACGGATGGAGCTCCTACAATGAGCAGTTCTTC
once	TRBV28	TRBJ1-5	TRBD1	CASSLIGQGGNQPQHF	TGTGCCAGCAGTTTGATTGGACAGGGGGGGAATCAGCCCCAGCATTTT
NA	TRBV5-6	TRBJ1-3	NA	CASSLGRGTIYF	TGTGCCAGCAGCTTGGGACGCGGCACCATATATTTT
NA	TRBV5-1	TRBJ1-1	TRBD1	CASSLLGGEVAFF	TGCGCCAGCAGCTTGTTAGGGGGCGAGGTAGCTTTCTTT
NA	TRBV28	TRBJ1-2	NA	CASSYAAPVGGYTF	TGTGCCAGCTCTTACGCTGCGCCAGTTGGGGGCTACACCTTC
NA	TRBV28	TRBJ1-2	TRBD1	CASTPSGTGPSYGYTF	TGTGCCAGCACCCCTTCCGGGACAGGGCCATCTTACGGCTACACCTTC
NA	TRBV5-6	TRBJ2-7	NA	CASSLELAYEQYF	TGTGCCAGCAGCTTGGAGCTAGCCTACGAGCAGTACTTC
NA	TRBV27	TRBJ2-7	NA	CASAFDRKTYEQYF	TGTGCCAGCGCGTTCGACAGGAAGACCTACGAGCAGTACTTC
NA	TRBV7-9	TRBJ2-1	TRBD2	CASSLGLAAGEQFF	TGTGCCAGCAGCCTTGGACTAGCGGCAGGGGAGCAGTTCTTC
NA	TRBV4-1	TRBJ2-7	NA	CASSQDVSTGFDEQYF	TGCGCCAGCAGCCAAGATGTCTCTACAGGGTTTGACGAGCAGTACTTC
NA	TRBV12-3/TRBV12-4	TRBJ1-1	TRBD1	CASSEDRSTEAFF	TGTGCCAGCAGCGAGGACAGGTCCACTGAAGCTTTCTTT
few	TRBV7-6	TRBJ1-6	NA	CASSPTRGSDSPLHF	TGTGCCAGCAGCCCCACGAGGGGTTCGGATTCACCCCTCCACTTT
NA	TRBV27	TRBJ1-1	NA	CASSLYPYPGLNTEAFF	TGTGCCAGCAGTTTATACCCCTATCCGGGTCTGAACACTGAAGCTTTCTTT
NA	TRBV5-8	TRBJ2-2	NA	CASSPTVKASARELFF	TGTGCCAGCAGCCCGACAGTTAAGGCTAGCGCGAGGGAGCTGTTTTTT
NA	TRBV7-3	TRBJ2-2	TRBD2	CASGTSNRQHGELFF	TGTGCCAGCGGGACTAGCAACCGTCAACACGGGGAGCTGTTTTTT
NA	TRBV18	TRBJ1-4	NA	CASSPIRDTNEKLFF	TGTGCCAGCTCACCAATAAGGGACACTAATGAAAAACTGTTTTTT
NA	TRBV28	TRBJ1-5	NA	CASSLLSVSQDRSNQPQHF	TGTGCCAGCAGTTTGTTGTCTGTGAGTCAGGACAGATCGAATCAGCCCCAGCATTTT
NA	TRBV6-5	TRBJ2-5	NA	CATARDIMGEETQYF	TGTGCCACCGCCCGGGATATAATGGGAGAGGAGACCCAGTACTTC
NA	TRBV28	TRBJ1-2	NA	CASSLGVLGYTF	TGTGCCAGCAGTTTAGGGGTACTCGGCTACACCTTC
NA	TRBV6-2/TRBV6-3	TRBJ1-6	NA	CASSSIINSPLHF	TGTGCCAGCAGTTCCATTATCAACTCACCCCTCCACTTT
few	TRBV15	TRBJ2-3	TRBD2	CATSRELAGSTDTQYF	TGTGCCACCAGCAGAGAGCTAGCGGGAAGCACAGATACGCAGTATTTT
NA	TRBV7-9	TRBJ2-3	NA	CASTPYIATAGDTQYF	TGTGCCAGCACTCCATATATAGCGACGGCGGGAGATACGCAGTATTTT
NA	TRBV7-7	TRBJ2-3	TRBD2	CASSTSLWSGRTPDTQYF	TGTGCCAGCAGCACCTCTCTCTGGAGCGGGAGAACCCCAGATACGCAGTATTTT
once	TRBV5-1	TRBJ1-4	NA	CASSPESNEKLFF	TGCGCCAGCAGCCCGGAGAGTAATGAAAAACTGTTTTTT
NA	TRBV27	TRBJ1-6	NA	CASSFSRARGNSPLHF	TGTGCCAGCAGTTTTTCCCGGGCCAGAGGAAATTCACCCCTCCACTTT
NA	TRBV7-9	TRBJ2-3	NA	CASSDYRGRVADTQYF	TGTGCCAGCAGCGACTACAGGGGGAGGGTGGCAGATACGCAGTATTTT
NA	TRBV9	TRBJ1-6	NA	CASSDRTANSPLHF	TGTGCCAGCAGCGATAGGACAGCAAATTCACCCCTCCACTTT
NA	TRBV6-1	TRBJ2-7	TRBD2	CASSDQGLRSYEQYF	TGTGCCAGCAGTGACCAGGGACTAAGGTCCTACGAGCAGTACTTC
NA	TRBV10-3	TRBJ2-3	TRBD2	CAISETSGRDPDTQYF	TGTGCCATCAGTGAGACTAGCGGGAGGGATCCAGATACGCAGTATTTT
NA	TRBV24-1	TRBJ1-1	TRBD1	CATRQGADTEAFF	TGTGCCACCAGACAGGGGGCGGATACTGAAGCTTTCTTT
NA	TRBV4-1	TRBJ1-1	TRBD1	CASSFRQGTNTEAFF	TGCGCCAGCAGCTTCCGACAGGGGACGAACACTGAAGCTTTCTTT
NA	TRBV3-1/TRBV3-2	TRBJ2-5	NA	CASSRIGGAETQYF	TGTGCCAGCAGTCGAATCGGGGGAGCTGAGACCCAGTACTTC
NA	TRBV19	TRBJ2-1	NA	CASSIGQPIYNEQFF	TGTGCCAGTAGTATCGGCCAGCCCATCTACAATGAGCAGTTCTTC
once	TRBV5-1	TRBJ2-1	NA	CASSIASASIYNEQFF	TGCGCCAGCAGTATCGCTAGCGCTTCGATCTACAATGAGCAGTTCTTC
NA	TRBV29-1	TRBJ2-3	TRBD1	CSVWDRASTDTQYF	TGCAGCGTTTGGGACAGGGCTAGCACAGATACGCAGTATTTT
NA	TRBV6-6	TRBJ1-2	TRBD1	CASSYSTGDFQGYTF	TGTGCCAGCAGTTACTCGACAGGGGATTTCCAGGGCTACACCTTC
NA	TRBV18	TRBJ2-7	TRBD2	CASSPSGRPSYEQYF	TGTGCCAGCTCACCTAGCGGGAGGCCTAGTTACGAGCAGTACTTC
once	TRBV6-5	TRBJ1-1	NA	CASRGRVGTEAFF	TGTGCCAGCAGGGGGAGAGTAGGGACTGAAGCTTTCTTT